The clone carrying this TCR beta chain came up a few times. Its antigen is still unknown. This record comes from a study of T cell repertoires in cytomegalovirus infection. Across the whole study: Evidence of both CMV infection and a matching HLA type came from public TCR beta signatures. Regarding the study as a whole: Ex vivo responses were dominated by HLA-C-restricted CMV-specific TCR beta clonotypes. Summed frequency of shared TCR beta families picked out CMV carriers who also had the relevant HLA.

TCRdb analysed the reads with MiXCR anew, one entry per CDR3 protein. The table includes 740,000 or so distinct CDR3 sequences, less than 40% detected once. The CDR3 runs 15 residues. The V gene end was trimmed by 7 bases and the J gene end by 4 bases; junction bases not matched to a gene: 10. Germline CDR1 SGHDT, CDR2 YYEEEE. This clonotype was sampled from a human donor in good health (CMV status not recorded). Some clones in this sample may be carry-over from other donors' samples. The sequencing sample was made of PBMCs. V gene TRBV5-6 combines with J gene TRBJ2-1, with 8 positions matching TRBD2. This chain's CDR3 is CASRGGALAYNEQFF. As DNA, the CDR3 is TGTGCCAGCCGGGGGGGGGCACTAGCTTACAATGAGCAGTTCTTC.